The 4 T cell receptor beta chains in this list originate from one sample, sequenced in a study of T cell responses to AZD1222 COVID-19 vaccine. Using immunoSEQ multiplex PCR, the repertoire was profiled, and TCRdb retains in-frame clones only, with some absent. The sample holds 150,000 or so clones, 90% seen once. Sequencing was performed on peripheral blood, taken on day 0 of AZD1222 vaccination. Receptors were obtained from an adult in good health.

This chain links TRBV12-3 or TRBV12-4 with TRBJ1-1, with 8 positions matching TRBD1. The CDR3 is made up of 13 amino acids. The V and J ends lost 5 bases and 6 bases, in that order; junction bases with no gene match: 5. In DNA, the CDR3 is TGTGCCAGCAGTCGGACAGGGCGCGCTGAAGCTTTCTTT. Translated: CASSRTGRAEAFF.

This chain uses TRBV7-3 with TRBJ2-6; no clear D. Deletions cut 4 bases from V and 4 bases from J, with 8 bases between. The CDR3 has 14 residues. The germline V gene encodes CDR1 SGHTA and CDR2 FQGTGA. In DNA form, the CDR3 reads TGTGCCAGCAGCTCGATAGGGGGGGCCAACGTCCTGACTTTC. As protein: CASSSIGGANVLTF.

This chain connects TRBV6-5 to TRBJ1-6, with D maybe TRBD1 (6 bases). The CDR3 totals 14 residues. The V gene lost 2 bases and the J gene lost 10 bases, with 12 bases spanning the gap. Per germline, CDR1 MNHEY and CDR2 SVGAGI. DNA of the CDR3: TGTGCCAGCAGTTACCGGAGGGGGGGCTCACCCCTCCACTTT. As protein: CASSYRRGGSPLHF.

The V gene is TRBV6-5, the J gene TRBJ1-3; no reliable D call. The CDR3 sequence is 16 residues long. Deletions cut 0 bases from V and 0 bases from J, with 9 bases between. Germline V gene data show CDR1 as MNHEY and CDR2 as SVGAGI. The CDR3 DNA reads as TGTGCCAGCAGTTACTCCGGCGGCCCCTCTGGAAACACCATATATTTT. Residues: CASSYSGGPSGNTIYF.